What follows are 15 T cell receptor beta chains derived from one specimen sequenced in a study of T cells in Graves' hyperthyroidism and ophthalmopathy. Amplified TCR beta CDR3 regions came from RNA transcripts. With the HTBI primer set, the TCR CDR3 went through a first round of RT-PCR. One entry per CDR3 protein results from TCRdb running MiXCR on the multiplex PCR reads. The sample carries almost 350,000 distinct CDR3 sequences, around 18% recorded once. Sequencing used blood. The receptor set was obtained from a woman in her forties with Graves' ophthalmopathy.

The CDR3 region has the DNA TGCAGTGGGGTGGATGGGGCTCTGAACGTGCAGTACTTC. Amino acid sequence: CSGVDGALNVQYF. The chain joins TRBV20-1 to TRBJ2-7; maybe TRBD1 (5 bases). V was cut by 7 bases and J by 9 bases, with 22 bases left in between. The CDR3 sequence is 13 residues long. The germline V gene has CDR1 DFQATT and CDR2 SNEGSKA (reference sequence).

This clonotype was detected ten times or more. This chain joins TRBV4-1 and TRBJ2-7; tentative D call: TRBD1 (7 bases). V was pared by 0 bases and J by 4 bases, with 13 bases between. The CDR3 is made up of 15 amino acids. Germline V lookup: CDR1 MGHRA, CDR2 YSYEKL. The CDR3 is CASSQDRAGGYEQYF. CDR3 coding DNA: TGCGCCAGCAGCCAAGATCGGGCAGGGGGGTACGAGCAGTACTTC.

This chain connects TRBV6-5 to TRBJ2-7; 9 nucleotides line up with TRBD1. The J call could be wrong; TRBJ2-1 is a better fit for the DNA end. CDR3 length equals 16 residues. The germline V gene has CDR1 MNHEY and CDR2 SVGAGI. CDR3 coding DNA: TGTGCCAGCAGTTGGACCTCCGGGGGACAGGGCTACGAGCAGTTCTTC. It encodes CASSWTSGGQGYEQFF.

Notes on this clonotype: Without the conserved terminal phenylalanine or tryptophan, this CDR3 likely stems from a read error. The chain employs TRBV7-3 and TRBJ1-1; D is unresolved. The germline V and J ends were trimmed by 2 bases and 1 base, with 5 bases remaining between them. This CDR3 has 13 residues. Germline assignment: CDR1 SGHTA and CDR2 FQGTGA. The CDR3 is CASSLVPNTEAFL. DNA of the CDR3: TGTGCCAGCAGCTTAGTACCGAACACTGAAGCTTTCCTT.

This clonotype was recorded at least ten times. This chain links TRBV6-4 with TRBJ2-3; D is ambiguous. Trimming shortened V by 0 bases and J by 2 bases, and 3 bases separated the two germline ends. Germline values: CDR1 MRHNA, CDR2 SNTAGT. This CDR3 spans 13 amino acids. The CDR3 reads CASSDSDTDTQYF. CDR3 nucleotides: TGTGCCAGCAGTGACTCGGACACAGATACGCAGTATTTT.

This clonotype was seen just once. The rearrangement links TRBV6-1 to TRBJ1-5; TRBD1 agrees at 10 bases. The CDR3 spans 15 residues. In germline, CDR1 is MNHNS, CDR2 SASEGT. J was trimmed by 1 base and V by 7 bases; bases with no gene match: 4. Here the CDR3 DNA reads TGTGCCAGCATCGGGACAGGGGCGAGCAATCAGCCCCAGCATTTT. Its translation is CASIGTGASNQPQHF.

The V call is TRBV28, the J call TRBJ2-7, with D possibly matching TRBD1 (6 bases). Between the trimmed V and J ends, which lost 9 bases and 2 bases, there was a span of 20 bases. Germline V gene lookup returns CDR1 MDHEN and CDR2 SYDVKM. The CDR3 is made up of 15 amino acids. In DNA form, the CDR3 reads TGTGCCAGTGGCCCCCAGAGGGACATCACCTACGAGCAGTACTTC. Its protein product is CASGPQRDITYEQYF.

This clonotype occurred many times. This chain links TRBV4-1 with TRBJ2-3; the match to TRBD2 covers 7 bases. CDR1 MGHRA and CDR2 YSYEKL come from the germline V gene. This CDR3 has 15 amino acids. After removal of 0 bases from V and 4 bases from J, the junction contained 4 bases not matched to a gene. The DNA for the CDR3 is TGCGCCAGCAGCCAAGATCGACTAGCCGCAGATACGCAGTATTTT. As protein: CASSQDRLAADTQYF.

On this clonotype: This may come from a read error, since a much larger clone is one base off. This rearrangement joins TRBV6-2 or TRBV6-3 to TRBJ2-2, with 8 bases that match TRBD2. CDR3 length: 15 residues. CDR1 is MNHEY and CDR2 is SVGEGT in the germline V gene. V shed 0 bases and J 4 bases; nucleotides not matched to a gene: 1. The CDR3 bases are TGTGCCAGCAGTTACTCAGCGGGAGTCACCGGGGAGCTGTTTTTT. It is translated as CASSYSAGVTGELFF.

There are many counts of this clonotype. V gene TRBV7-8 combines with J gene TRBJ1-5; 7 bases line up with TRBD1. This CDR3 spans 16 amino acids. The V gene end was trimmed by 1 base and the J gene end by 6 bases; junction bases not matched to a gene: 9. Germline V gives CDR1 SGHVS, CDR2 FQNEAQ. CDR3 coding DNA: TGTGCCAGCAGCTTAGTGGCAGGGGGTTATACTCAGCCCCAGCATTTT. Translated, it gives CASSLVAGGYTQPQHF.

This clonotype was seen at least ten times. The chain is built from TRBV19 and TRBJ2-5; possibly TRBD1 or TRBD2 for D (7 bases each). The germline gives CDR1 LNHDA, CDR2 SQIVND (reference sequence). Between the trimmed V and J ends, which lost 10 bases and 5 bases, there was a span of 20 bases. The length of the CDR3 is 14 residues. The CDR3 DNA reads TGTGCCACCAAAAGACAGGGAGGGACGGAGACCCAGTACTTC. Its translation is CATKRQGGTETQYF.

At least ten counts were recorded for this clonotype. The chain carries TRBV6-5 and TRBJ1-2; weak D call: TRBD1 (5 bases). V gave up 6 bases and J gave up 5 bases, with 16 bases separating them. Germline lookup yields CDR1 MNHEY and CDR2 SVGAGI. The CDR3 is made up of 14 amino acids. The CDR3 region has the DNA TGTGCCAGCAGCCCCCGGAACACAGGATATGGCTACACCTTC. Its translation is CASSPRNTGYGYTF.

This clonotype occurred many times. Here the CDR3 reads CSVVGQTYEQYF. CDR3 bases: TGCAGCGTTGTGGGACAGACCTACGAGCAGTACTTC. The genes are TRBV29-1 and TRBJ2-7; 7 positions match TRBD1. CDR1 is SQVTM, CDR2 ANQGSEA, per germline. V shed 4 bases, J shed 2 bases, and the junction held 2 bases outside the gene matches. The CDR3 runs 12 residues.

This clonotype was recorded many times. The CDR3 reads CATSDPYYEQYF. The CDR3 coding sequence is TGTGCCACCAGTGATCCTTACTACGAGCAGTACTTC. The chain uses TRBV24-1 and TRBJ2-7; D gene uncertain. CDR1 and CDR2 from the germline V gene are KGHDR and SFDVKD. The CDR3 runs to 12 residues. V shed 3 bases and J shed 3 bases, with 5 bases lying between them.

This clonotype was detected ten times or more. The chain recombines TRBV11-1 with TRBJ2-7; D is unresolved. The CDR3 contains 16 residues. Germline-derived CDR1 and CDR2 are SGHAT and FQDESV (reference sequence). Trimming took 3 bases from V and 2 from J, leaving 17 bases between them. This CDR3 reads CASSLSNGAEPYEQYF. CDR3 DNA: TGTGCCAGCAGCTTGAGCAACGGAGCCGAGCCCTACGAGCAGTACTTC. Using reference TRBV11-1 and TRBJ2-7 for the parts outside the CDR3, the full variable domain is EAEVAQSPRYKITEKSQAVAFWCDPISGHATLYWYRQILGQGPELLVQFQDESVVDDSQLPKDRFSAERLKGVDSTLKIQPAELGDSAMYLCASSLSNGAEPYEQYFGPGTRLTVT.